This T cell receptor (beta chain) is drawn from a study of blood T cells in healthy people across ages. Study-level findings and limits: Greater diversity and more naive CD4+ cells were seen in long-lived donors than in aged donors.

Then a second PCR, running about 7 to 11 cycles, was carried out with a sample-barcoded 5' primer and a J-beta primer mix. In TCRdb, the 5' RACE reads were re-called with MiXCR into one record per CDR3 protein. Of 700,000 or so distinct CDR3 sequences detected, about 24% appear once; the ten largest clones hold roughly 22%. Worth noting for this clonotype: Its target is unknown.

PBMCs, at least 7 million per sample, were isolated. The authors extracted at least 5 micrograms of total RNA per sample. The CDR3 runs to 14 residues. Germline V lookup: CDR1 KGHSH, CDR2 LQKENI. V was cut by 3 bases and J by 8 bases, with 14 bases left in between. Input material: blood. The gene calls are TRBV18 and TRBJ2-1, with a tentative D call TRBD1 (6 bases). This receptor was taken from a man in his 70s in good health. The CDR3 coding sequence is TGTGCCAGCTCACCTCCAGACAGGTTTGATGAGCAGTTCTTC. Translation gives CASSPPDRFDEQFF.